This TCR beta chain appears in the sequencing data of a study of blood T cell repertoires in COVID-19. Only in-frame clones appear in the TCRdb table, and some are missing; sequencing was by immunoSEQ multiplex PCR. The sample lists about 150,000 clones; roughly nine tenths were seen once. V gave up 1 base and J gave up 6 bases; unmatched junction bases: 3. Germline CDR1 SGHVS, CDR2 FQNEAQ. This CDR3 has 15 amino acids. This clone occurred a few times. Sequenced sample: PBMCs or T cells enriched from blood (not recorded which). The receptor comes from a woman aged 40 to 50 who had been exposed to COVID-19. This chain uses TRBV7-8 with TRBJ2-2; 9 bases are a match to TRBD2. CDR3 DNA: TGTGCCAGCAGCTTAGTTAGCGGGAGAGCCGGGGAGCTGTTTTTT. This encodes CASSLVSGRAGELFF. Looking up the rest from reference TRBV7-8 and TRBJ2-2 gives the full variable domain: GAGVSQSPRYKVAKRGQDVALRCDPISGHVSLFWYQQALGQGPEFLTYFQNEAQLDKSGLPSDRFFAERPEGSVSTLKIQRTQQEDSAVYLCASSLVSGRAGELFFGEGSRLTVL.